Listed here is a single TCR beta chain. Its target is not known. The sample is drawn from a study of cytomegalovirus exposure and HLA in healthy donors. Overall study context: Around four fifths of roughly 430 genotyped donors fell in the Caucasian-associated ancestry cluster. Findings and caveats of the study: A later analysis, which compared TCR beta chains of equal frequency, found the HLA-associated ones more clonally expanded. In the analysis, some V segments, TRBV6-2 and TRBV6-3 included, were excluded as indistinguishable.

Vbeta (60) and Jbeta (13) primers were used in the PCR. TCRdb keeps only in-frame clones here, not all; method: immunoSEQ multiplex PCR. The table shows 150,000 to 200,000 clones, with around 78% occurring only once. The CDR3 extends over 14 amino acids. V dropped 1 base and J dropped 4 bases, with 9 bases sitting between them. From germline, CDR1 is SGHVS and CDR2 FQNEAQ. This clonotype was sampled from a man aged 18 to 29 in good health and CMV-seronegative. The chain is built from TRBV7-8 and TRBJ2-3; tentative D call: TRBD1 (5 bases). The sequenced sample was PBMCs. CDR3 sequence reads: CASSLVQGSDTQYF. The CDR3, as DNA: TGTGCCAGCAGCTTAGTTCAGGGATCAGATACGCAGTATTTT.